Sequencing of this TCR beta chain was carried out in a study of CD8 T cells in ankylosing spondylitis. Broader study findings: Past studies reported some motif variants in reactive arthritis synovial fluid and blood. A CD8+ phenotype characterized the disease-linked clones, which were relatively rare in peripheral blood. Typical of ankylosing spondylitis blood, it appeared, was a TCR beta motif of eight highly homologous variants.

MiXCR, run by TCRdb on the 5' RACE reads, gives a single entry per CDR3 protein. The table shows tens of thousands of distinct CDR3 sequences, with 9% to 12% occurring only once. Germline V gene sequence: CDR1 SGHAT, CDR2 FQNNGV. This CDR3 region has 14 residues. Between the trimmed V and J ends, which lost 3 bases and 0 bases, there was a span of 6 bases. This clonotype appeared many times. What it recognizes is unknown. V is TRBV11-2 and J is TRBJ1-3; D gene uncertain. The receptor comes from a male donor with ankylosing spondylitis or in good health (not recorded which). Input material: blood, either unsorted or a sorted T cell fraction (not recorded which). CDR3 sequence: CASSFARSGNTIYF. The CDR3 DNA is TGTGCCAGCAGCTTCGCTCGCTCTGGAAACACCATATATTTT.